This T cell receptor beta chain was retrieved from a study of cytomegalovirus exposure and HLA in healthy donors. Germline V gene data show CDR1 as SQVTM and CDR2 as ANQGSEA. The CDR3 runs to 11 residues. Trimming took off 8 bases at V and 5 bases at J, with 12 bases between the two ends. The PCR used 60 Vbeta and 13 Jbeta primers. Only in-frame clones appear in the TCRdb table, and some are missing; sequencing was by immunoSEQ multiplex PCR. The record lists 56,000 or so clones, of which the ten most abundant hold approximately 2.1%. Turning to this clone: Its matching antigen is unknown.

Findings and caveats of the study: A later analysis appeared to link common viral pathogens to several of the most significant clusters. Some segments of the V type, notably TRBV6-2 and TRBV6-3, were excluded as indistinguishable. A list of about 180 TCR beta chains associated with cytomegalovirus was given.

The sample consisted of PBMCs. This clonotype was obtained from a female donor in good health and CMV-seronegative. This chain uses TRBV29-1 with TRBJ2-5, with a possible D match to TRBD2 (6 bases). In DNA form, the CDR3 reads TGCAGCCAGCGGGTTGGGGAGACCCAGTACTTC. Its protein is CSQRVGETQYF.